These T cell receptor beta chains were read from a single sample in a study of cytomegalovirus exposure and HLA in healthy donors. Sequencing was performed with immunoSEQ multiplex PCR; in TCRdb, only in-frame clones are kept and a portion is missing. The sample includes 180,000 or so clones, around 80% of them seen just once. The sample comprised PBMCs. All receptors come from a woman aged 18-35 years in good health and CMV-seronegative. The conserved cysteine and the conserved F or W are not part of the CDR3 here.

V: TRBV6-1
J: TRBJ2-1
CDR3: ASSEASGSYNEQF

V: TRBV27
J: TRBJ2-1
CDR3: ASSSLDRVGDEQF

V: TRBV7-6
J: TRBJ2-7
CDR3: ASSLSRATNEQY

V: TRBV27
J: TRBJ2-3
CDR3: ASSYSRGTDTQY

V: TRBV19
J: TRBJ1-1
CDR3: ASREGGLNTEAF

V: TRBV2
J: TRBJ1-6
CDR3: ASSEGAGGQGTSPLH

V: TRBV16
J: TRBJ2-1
CDR3: ASSQSNLEDEQF

V: TRBV25-1
J: TRBJ1-5
CDR3: ASSAVNQPQH

V: TRBV7-9
J: TRBJ1-1
CDR3: ASSLTGYTEAF

V: TRBV28
J: TRBJ2-5
CDR3: ASSVAGGGETQY

V: TRBV28
J: TRBJ1-1
CDR3: ASRAPGSTGTAF

V: TRBV7-3
J: TRBJ2-6
CDR3: ASSLVAGVPYSGANVLT

V: TRBV29-1
J: TRBJ2-3
CDR3: SVGLARGADTQY

V: TRBV5-1
J: TRBJ2-2
CDR3: ASSQSTSGSGGELF

V: TRBV19
J: TRBJ2-5
CDR3: ASRMDREAGEAQY

V: TRBV28
J: .
CDR3: ASSPIRVVYEQY

V: TRBV2
J: TRBJ2-1
CDR3: ASARESYNEQF

V: TRBV2
J: TRBJ1-1
CDR3: ASSVGHTEAF

V: TRBV7-9
J: TRBJ2-1
CDR3: ASSSRAASYNEQF

V: TRBV28
J: TRBJ1-3
CDR3: ASSSAPGTGLKTGNTIY

V: TRBV5-6
J: TRBJ2-3
CDR3: ASSFLADGTDTQY

V: TRBV18
J: TRBJ2-5
CDR3: ASSPGQGQETQY

V: TRBV21-1
J: TRBJ1-5
CDR3: ASSCDQPQH

V: TRBV19
J: TRBJ1-1
CDR3: ASINPQGYTEAF

V: TRBV5-6
J: TRBJ1-2
CDR3: ASSLRVDGYT